The rows below give T cell receptor beta chains drawn from one sample of a study of a mutant IDH1 vaccine in newly diagnosed glioma. Using immunoSEQ multiplex PCR, the repertoire was profiled, and TCRdb retains in-frame clones only, with some absent. Altogether fewer than 45,000 clones are present, 78% being singletons, with the ten largest covering approximately 6.7%. No antigen has been identified for these receptors. Specimen: PBMCs, collected from a glioma patient whose treatment included an IDH1 peptide vaccine. These receptors were obtained from a woman aged 40 to 50 with glioma. Some clones in this sample may be carry-over from other donors' samples. CDR3s include the opening cysteine and the closing phenylalanine or tryptophan.

CDR3: CASGLAGGRLDF
J: TRBJ2-7
V: TRBV5-6

CDR3: CASSQGASITDTQYF
J: TRBJ2-3
V: TRBV4-3

CDR3: CASRDRGNNEQYF
J: TRBJ2-7
V: TRBV6-6

CDR3: CASSAREGSGANVLTF
J: TRBJ2-6
V: TRBV2

CDR3: CASSLPPGNMNTEAFF
J: TRBJ1-1
V: TRBV5-6

CDR3: CAWSVTGAGSPLHF
J: TRBJ1-6
V: TRBV30

CDR3: CASSASGTVRAWPQHF
J: TRBJ1-5
V: TRBV28

CDR3: CASSLLQGYEQYF
J: NA
V: TRBV11-2

CDR3: CASSLAGAGPNEKLFF
J: TRBJ1-4
V: TRBV5-1

CDR3: CASTLTTQSGELFF
J: TRBJ2-2
V: TRBV6-5

CDR3: CAWSVGQASSYEQYF
J: TRBJ2-7
V: TRBV30

CDR3: CASSVTRAPGELFF
J: TRBJ2-2
V: TRBV9

CDR3: CASSLGGSDTQYF
J: TRBJ2-3
V: TRBV7-2

CDR3: CASSYRLAGGKQFF
J: TRBJ2-1
V: TRBV6-5

CDR3: CASSITGVREQYF
J: TRBJ2-7
V: TRBV27

CDR3: CASSLDFYNTEAFF
J: TRBJ1-1
V: TRBV5-4

CDR3: CAWSEPTSSYNEQFF
J: TRBJ2-1
V: TRBV30

CDR3: CASSSRSTPNTEAFF
J: TRBJ1-1
V: TRBV5-6

CDR3: CSVRSGTGNTGELFF
J: TRBJ2-2
V: TRBV29-1

CDR3: CASSPGQGGRANYGYTF
J: TRBJ1-2
V: TRBV9

CDR3: CASSTPRENTGELFF
J: TRBJ2-2
V: TRBV19

CDR3: CASSSNYEQYF
J: TRBJ2-7
V: TRBV6-5

CDR3: CASSYGRDTDTQYF
J: TRBJ2-3
V: TRBV5-1

CDR3: CASSYPRGTEAFF
J: TRBJ1-1
V: TRBV6-5

CDR3: CATLTGYSNQPQHF
J: TRBJ1-5
V: TRBV6-1

CDR3: CASSLTGQPFYGYTF
J: TRBJ1-2
V: TRBV7-3

CDR3: CAIISEEGNTIYF
J: TRBJ1-3
V: TRBV10-3

CDR3: CASSPLQGGSYEQYF
J: TRBJ2-7
V: TRBV6-6